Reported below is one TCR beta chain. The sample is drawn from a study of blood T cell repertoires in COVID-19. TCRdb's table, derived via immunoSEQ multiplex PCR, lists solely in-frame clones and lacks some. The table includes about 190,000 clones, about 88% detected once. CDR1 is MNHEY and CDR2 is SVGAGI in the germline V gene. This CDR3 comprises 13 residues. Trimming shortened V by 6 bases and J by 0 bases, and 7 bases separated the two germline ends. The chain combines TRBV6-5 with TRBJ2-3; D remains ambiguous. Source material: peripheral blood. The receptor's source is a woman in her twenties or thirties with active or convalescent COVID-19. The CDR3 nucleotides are TGTGCCAGCAGAATTCCTAGCACAGATACGCAGTATTTT. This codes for CASRIPSTDTQYF.